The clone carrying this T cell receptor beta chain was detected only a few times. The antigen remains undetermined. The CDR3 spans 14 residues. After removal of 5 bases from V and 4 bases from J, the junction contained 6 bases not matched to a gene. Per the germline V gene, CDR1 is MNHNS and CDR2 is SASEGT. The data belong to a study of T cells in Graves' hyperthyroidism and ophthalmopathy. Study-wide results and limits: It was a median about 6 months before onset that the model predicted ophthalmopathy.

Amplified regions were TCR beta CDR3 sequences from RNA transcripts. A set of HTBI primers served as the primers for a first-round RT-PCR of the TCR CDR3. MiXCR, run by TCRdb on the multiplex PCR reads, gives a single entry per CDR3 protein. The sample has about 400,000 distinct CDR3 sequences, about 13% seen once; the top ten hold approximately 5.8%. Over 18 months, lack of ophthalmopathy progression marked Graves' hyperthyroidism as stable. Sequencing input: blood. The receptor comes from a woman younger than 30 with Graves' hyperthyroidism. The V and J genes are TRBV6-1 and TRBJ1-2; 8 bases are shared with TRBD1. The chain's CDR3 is CASSQGTGSYGYTF. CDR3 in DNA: TGTGCCAGCAGTCAGGGGACAGGCTCCTATGGCTACACCTTC.